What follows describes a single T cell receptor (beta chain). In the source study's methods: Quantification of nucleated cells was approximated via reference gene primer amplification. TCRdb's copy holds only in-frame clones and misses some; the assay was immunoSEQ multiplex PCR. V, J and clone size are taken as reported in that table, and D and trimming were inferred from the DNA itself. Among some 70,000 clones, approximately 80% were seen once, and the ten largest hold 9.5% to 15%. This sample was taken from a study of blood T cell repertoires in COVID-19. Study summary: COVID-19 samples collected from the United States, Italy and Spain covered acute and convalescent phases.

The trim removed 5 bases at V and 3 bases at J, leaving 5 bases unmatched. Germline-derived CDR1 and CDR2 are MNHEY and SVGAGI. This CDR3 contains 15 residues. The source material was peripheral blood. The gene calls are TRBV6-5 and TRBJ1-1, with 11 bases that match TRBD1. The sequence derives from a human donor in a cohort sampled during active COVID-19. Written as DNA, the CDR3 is TGTGCCAGCAGTCTCGGGACAGGGGGAGACACTGAAGCTTTCTTT. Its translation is CASSLGTGGDTEAFF.